A selection of T cell receptor beta chains follows, all from one sample in a study of control samples from healthy donors and cancer patients. Some clones are missing from TCRdb's copy, which holds only in-frame ones; the method was immunoSEQ multiplex PCR. The sample yields over 120,000 clones, about 91% seen once. The sequencing sample was made of blood. Source of these receptors: a man younger than 45 in good health. The CDR3 runs from the conserved cysteine through the conserved F or W. Each record gives: V gene, clone size, CDR3 length, D gene, J gene, CDR3 DNA, CDR3 protein. D genes are given only for firm matches. Some rows have no size entry. The others give once, few or many, or a class for an expanded clone.

V: TRBV20-1
size: -
length: 15
D: -
J: TRBJ2-1
DNA: TGCAGTGCTAGTTTGGCGGGGATTTCCTACAATGAGCAGTTCTTC
CDR3: CSASLAGISYNEQFF

V: TRBV5-1
size: -
length: 15
D: -
J: TRBJ1-1
DNA: TGCGCCAGCACCCTCTCCCAATCCATGAACACTGAAGCTTTCTTT
CDR3: CASTLSQSMNTEAFF

V: TRBV27
size: -
length: 16
D: -
J: TRBJ2-7
DNA: TGTGCCAGCAGTTTATCGAGGGCAGGGGAATACTACGAGCAGTACTTC
CDR3: CASSLSRAGEYYEQYF

V: TRBV7-2
size: -
length: 14
D: TRBD1
J: TRBJ1-2
DNA: TGTGCCAGCAGCTTGGGACAGGGGAGCGGTGGCTACACCTTC
CDR3: CASSLGQGSGGYTF

V: TRBV28
size: -
length: 16
D: -
J: TRBJ1-1
DNA: TGTGCCAGCAGCCCCCTCCCAACAGGGTGGCACACTGAAGCTTTCTTT
CDR3: CASSPLPTGWHTEAFF

V: TRBV12-3/TRBV12-4
size: -
length: 11
D: -
J: TRBJ2-3
DNA: TGTGCCAGCAGTCTTAGGGCTACGCAGTATTTT
CDR3: CASSLRATQYF

V: TRBV9
size: -
length: 14
D: -
J: TRBJ2-5
DNA: TGTGCCAGCAGCTCGGACAGAAGGCTAGAGACCCAGTACTTC
CDR3: CASSSDRRLETQYF

V: TRBV6-6
size: -
length: 15
D: TRBD1
J: TRBJ1-1
DNA: TGTGCCAGCAGTGACACAGGGGCCGGTGGCACTGAAGCTTTCTTT
CDR3: CASSDTGAGGTEAFF

V: TRBV5-4
size: -
length: 15
D: -
J: TRBJ2-1
DNA: TGTGCCAGCAGCCCCAAGGGTAGCATCCACAATGAGCAGTTCTTC
CDR3: CASSPKGSIHNEQFF

V: TRBV28
size: -
length: 15
D: TRBD2
J: TRBJ2-3
DNA: TGTGCCAGCAGTTTACCCCAAGCGGGGGGCAAAATCCAGTATTTT
CDR3: CASSLPQAGGKIQYF

V: TRBV7-8
size: -
length: 14
D: -
J: TRBJ2-5
DNA: TGTGCCAGCAGCTTACCGGGACTCCAAGAGACCCAGTACTTC
CDR3: CASSLPGLQETQYF

V: TRBV7-9
size: -
length: 11
D: TRBD1
J: TRBJ1-4
DNA: TGTGCCAGCAGCTTAGGGGACAGGGTGTTTTTT
CDR3: CASSLGDRVFF

V: TRBV7-3
size: -
length: 16
D: TRBD2
J: TRBJ2-2
DNA: TGTGCCAGCAGCTTTATAGCGGGGGGTAACACCGGGGAGCTGTTTTTT
CDR3: CASSFIAGGNTGELFF

V: TRBV27
size: once
length: 14
D: -
J: TRBJ2-3
DNA: TGTGCCAGCTGCTTAGGGAGGCCACTGGATACGCAGTATTTT
CDR3: CASCLGRPLDTQYF

V: TRBV29-1
size: -
length: 13
D: -
J: TRBJ2-7
DNA: TGCAGCGTTGTCTCTGGGGACGCCTACGAGCAGTACTTC
CDR3: CSVVSGDAYEQYF

V: TRBV10-1
size: -
length: 16
D: TRBD2
J: TRBJ2-1
DNA: TGCGCCAGCAGTTCCCGACTAGCGGGGCACTACAATGAGCAGTTCTTC
CDR3: CASSSRLAGHYNEQFF

V: TRBV5-6
size: -
length: 12
D: -
J: TRBJ2-1
DNA: TGTGCCAGCAGCTTGGCTTACAATGAGCAGTTCTTC
CDR3: CASSLAYNEQFF

V: TRBV7-9
size: -
length: 13
D: -
J: TRBJ2-7
DNA: TGTGCCAGCAGCTTGGGGGAAACTTACGAGCAGTACTTC
CDR3: CASSLGETYEQYF

V: TRBV7-8
size: -
length: 17
D: TRBD1
J: TRBJ2-1
DNA: TGTGCCAGCAGCGAGTACCTGGGACAGGGGTTGTTGAATGAGCAGTTCTTC
CDR3: CASSEYLGQGLLNEQFF

V: TRBV6-6
size: -
length: 14
D: -
J: TRBJ1-2
DNA: TGTGCCAGCTGGGGAGATTCCTCTAACTATGGCTACACCTTC
CDR3: CASWGDSSNYGYTF

V: TRBV6-1
size: -
length: 12
D: -
J: TRBJ1-1
DNA: TGTGCCAGCAGTGAATCGGTGACTGAAGCTTTCTTT
CDR3: CASSESVTEAFF

V: TRBV9
size: -
length: 17
D: TRBD1
J: TRBJ1-2
DNA: TGTGCCAGCAGCGTAGCTAAGGGACAGGGGGCTAACTATGGCTACACCTTC
CDR3: CASSVAKGQGANYGYTF